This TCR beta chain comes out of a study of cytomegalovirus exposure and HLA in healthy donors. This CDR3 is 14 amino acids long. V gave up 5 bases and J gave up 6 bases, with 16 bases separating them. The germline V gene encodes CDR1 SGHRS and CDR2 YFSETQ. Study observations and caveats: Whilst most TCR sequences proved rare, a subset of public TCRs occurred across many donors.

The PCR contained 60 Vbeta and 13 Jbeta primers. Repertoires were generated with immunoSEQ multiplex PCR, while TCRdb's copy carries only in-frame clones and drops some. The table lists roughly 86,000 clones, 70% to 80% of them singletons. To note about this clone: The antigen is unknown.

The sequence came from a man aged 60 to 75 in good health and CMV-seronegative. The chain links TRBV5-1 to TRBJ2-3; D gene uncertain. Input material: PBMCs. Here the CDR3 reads CASRFPSGGDTQYF. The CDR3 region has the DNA TGCGCCAGCAGATTTCCCAGTGGCGGCGATACGCAGTATTTT.